The next 29 T cell receptor beta chains were all read from a single sample in a study of cytomegalovirus exposure and HLA in healthy donors. Primers for the PCR totalled 60 Vbeta and 13 Jbeta. TCRdb's copy holds only in-frame clones and misses some; the assay was immunoSEQ multiplex PCR. Among about 190,000 clones listed, roughly 76% were seen once. The source material was PBMCs. The receptors originated from a woman in her 30s in good health and CMV-seropositive.

The chain combines TRBV15 with TRBJ2-5, with 10 positions matching TRBD1. This CDR3 has 15 amino acids. V was clipped by 1 base and J by 3 bases; unmatched bases: 2. Germline V gene sequence: CDR1 LNHNV, CDR2 YYDKDF (reference sequence). The CDR3 reads CATSRGTGGEETQYF. Written as DNA, the CDR3 is TGTGCCACCAGCAGAGGGACAGGGGGTGAAGAGACCCAGTACTTC.

The chain links TRBV7-2 to TRBJ2-1, with 9 bases aligning to TRBD2. CDR1 and CDR2 (germline): SGHTA, FQGNSA. The length of the CDR3 is 16 residues. V lost 1 base to trimming and J lost 7 bases; unmatched junction nucleotides: 8. CDR3 DNA sequence: TGTGCCAGCAGCTTAGGTGTAGCGGGAGTTCGGAATGAGCAGTTCTTC. Amino acid sequence: CASSLGVAGVRNEQFF.

Here the CDR3 reads CASSWGGSLYEQYF. The CDR3 nucleotides read TGTGCCAGCAGCTGGGGGGGGTCCCTGTACGAGCAGTACTTC. The chain uses TRBV27 and TRBJ2-7; 7 bases fit TRBD2. The ends lost 6 bases at V and 4 bases at J; junction bases unmatched: 9. Germline-derived CDR1 and CDR2 are MNHEY and SMNVEV (reference sequence). This CDR3 region has 14 residues.

This clone was picked up a small number of times. The chain joins TRBV28 to TRBJ1-5; the D gene is possibly TRBD1 (6 bases). Germline V gene lookup returns CDR1 MDHEN and CDR2 SYDVKM. The CDR3 loop spans 16 amino acids. Trimming pared 2 bases from V and 2 bases from J, leaving 13 bases between. This CDR3 reads CASSLAGAGGNQPQHF. The DNA of the CDR3 is TGTGCCAGCAGTTTAGCAGGGGCGGGGGGCAATCAGCCCCAGCATTTT.

J is TRBJ2-3 and V is TRBV18, with D perhaps matching TRBD2 (7 bases). Per germline, CDR1 KGHSH and CDR2 LQKENI. CDR3 size: 14 residues. Trimming shortened V by 8 bases and J by 3 bases, and 15 bases separated the two germline ends. CDR3 loop: CASGGASRTDTQYF. The CDR3 nucleotides are TGTGCCAGCGGGGGGGCGAGTAGGACAGATACGCAGTATTTT. Full variable domain (remainder filled in from reference TRBV18 and TRBJ2-3): NAGVMQNPRHLVRRRGQEARLRCSPMKGHSHVYWYRQLPEEGLKFMVYLQKENIIDESGMPKERFSAEFPKEGPSILRIQQVVRGDSAAYFCASGGASRTDTQYFGPGTRLTVL.

The chain joins TRBV28 to TRBJ1-2; D unresolved. The CDR3 extends over 12 amino acids. Germline V gene lookup returns CDR1 MDHEN and CDR2 SYDVKM. The ends were cut back, 6 bases at V and 8 bases at J, with 13 bases in the middle. CDR3 DNA: TGTGCCAGCAGAGTCGGATGGGCAGGCTACACCTTC. It encodes CASRVGWAGYTF.

This rearrangement joins TRBV11-2 to TRBJ1-5; the match to TRBD1 covers 9 bases. CDR3 length equals 17 residues. V lost 4 bases and J lost 0; bases outside the gene matches: 7. Germline values: CDR1 SGHAT, CDR2 FQNNGV. Here the CDR3 reads CASSSTGGPDSNQPQHF. The CDR3 DNA reads TGTGCCAGCAGCTCGACAGGGGGTCCGGATAGCAATCAGCCCCAGCATTTT.

This CDR3 reads CASSPAGGGAGEQYF. In nucleotides, the CDR3 is TGTGCCAGCAGCCCGGCGGGCGGGGGGGCGGGTGAGCAGTACTTC. V and J are TRBV5-4 and TRBJ2-7; 9 bases fit TRBD2. Germline lookup yields CDR1 SGHNT and CDR2 YYREEE (reference sequence). The CDR3 extends over 15 amino acids. V shed 4 bases and J 7 bases; nucleotides not matched to a gene: 12.

The chain combines TRBV9 with TRBJ1-4, with 7 bases lining up with TRBD1. V lost 0 bases to trimming and J lost 5 bases; unmatched junction nucleotides: 1. Looked up from germline, CDR1 is SGDLS and CDR2 is YYNGEE. The CDR3 totals 14 residues. The DNA for the CDR3 is TGTGCCAGCAGCGTAGGACAGGGCAATGAAAAACTGTTTTTT. Encoded protein: CASSVGQGNEKLFF.

The chain is built from TRBV28 and TRBJ1-1; 9 nucleotides line up with TRBD1. After removal of 2 bases from V and 7 bases from J, the junction contained 8 bases not matched to a gene. CDR3 size: 15 residues. CDR1 and CDR2 from the germline V gene are MDHEN and SYDVKM. The CDR3 nucleotides are TGTGCCAGCAGTTTACCCGTTACAGGGGGCGTTGAAGCTTTCTTT. The encoded protein is CASSLPVTGGVEAFF.

The chain links TRBV2 to TRBJ2-7, with 10 nucleotides matching TRBD1. This CDR3 has 14 amino acids. The germline gives CDR1 SNHLY, CDR2 FYNNEI. The V gene end was trimmed by 4 bases and the J gene end by 4 bases; junction bases not matched to a gene: 4. The DNA of the CDR3 is TGTGCCAGCAGTGTTGGGGACAGGGGATACGAGCAGTACTTC. As protein: CASSVGDRGYEQYF. The variable domain in full, completed from reference TRBV2 and TRBJ2-7, reads EPEVTQTPSHQVTQMGQEVILRCVPISNHLYFYWYRQILGQKVEFLVSFYNNEISEKSEIFDDQFSVERPDGSNFTLKIRSTKLEDSAMYFCASSVGDRGYEQYFGPGTRLTVT.

This sequence joins TRBV7-2 and TRBJ2-1; 9 nucleotides agree with TRBD1. CDR3 length: 16 amino acids. V gave up 10 bases and J gave up 7 bases; unmatched junction bases: 17. Germline-derived CDR1 and CDR2 are SGHTA and FQGNSA. CDR3 bases: TGTGCCACCAGAGGAGGCGGGACAGGGAGGGAGAATGAGCAGTTCTTC. Protein: CATRGGGTGRENEQFF.

V usage is TRBV7-2 and J usage is TRBJ2-7, with 9 bases fitting TRBD1. After removal of 8 bases from V and 9 bases from J, the junction contained 17 bases not matched to a gene. Germline V gene lookup returns CDR1 SGHTA and CDR2 FQGNSA. The CDR3 has 15 residues. The CDR3 nucleotides are TGTGCCAGCGGCAAGGACCGGGACAGGGTCTACTTGCAGTACTTC. It translates to CASGKDRDRVYLQYF.

The rearrangement uses TRBV7-5 and TRBJ2-3; TRBD2, the table's D call, lacks a check against the DNA. TRBV7-5 is an annotated pseudogene. The CDR3 runs 16 residues. The CDR3 DNA sequence: TGTGCCAGAAGCTTAGTTCCTAGCGCATGGGGAGATACGCAGTATTTT. It codes for CARSLVPSAWGDTQYF.

This clone was seen only a few times. The chain uses TRBV5-1 and TRBJ2-1; D gene unclear. The CDR3 covers 15 residues. V shed 6 bases and J shed 0 bases, with 13 bases lying between them. From germline, CDR1 is SGHRS and CDR2 YFSETQ. The CDR3 bases are TGCGCCAGCACGCAAGCCCAAAGCTCCTACAATGAGCAGTTCTTC. This sequence encodes CASTQAQSSYNEQFF.

This chain connects TRBV28 to TRBJ1-2; TRBD1 matches 7 bases. The CDR3 runs to 15 residues. The V segment lost 3 bases and the J segment 8 bases; nucleotides outside the gene matches: 12. Germline loops: CDR1 MDHEN, CDR2 SYDVKM. DNA of the CDR3: TGTGCCAGCAGTTTTTTAGACAGGGACTCAGGAGGCTACACCTTC. Translated: CASSFLDRDSGGYTF.

The chain has TRBV7-9 and TRBJ1-5, with D maybe TRBD1 (6 bases). V was cut by 5 bases and J by 0 bases, with 23 bases left in between. CDR1 and CDR2 (germline): SEHNR, FQNEAQ (reference sequence). CDR3 length equals 19 residues. CDR3 region: CASSPGGRGRVYSNQPQHF. CDR3 bases: TGTGCCAGCAGCCCTGGAGGCAGGGGCAGAGTATATAGCAATCAGCCCCAGCATTTT.

J is TRBJ2-2 and V is TRBV27; 8 bases are a match to TRBD1. The CDR3 is 16 amino acids. Trimming removed 2 bases from V and 3 bases from J; junction bases left unmatched: 5. Germline CDR1 and CDR2: MNHEY and SMNVEV (reference sequence). In nucleotides, the CDR3 is TGTGCCAGCAGTTTACCGGACAGGGTTTACACCGGGGAGCTGTTTTTT. It codes for CASSLPDRVYTGELFF.

The J gene is TRBJ2-5, the V gene TRBV18, with 10 bases identical to TRBD2. The CDR3 runs 15 residues. Germline V lookup: CDR1 KGHSH, CDR2 LQKENI. Unmatched junction bases numbered 4, after V lost 6 bases and J lost 0 bases. Here the CDR3 DNA reads TGTGCCAGCTCGCGAGCGGGAGGGTACCAAGAGACCCAGTACTTC. Its protein product is CASSRAGGYQETQYF.

As regards this clone: At the DNA level, this CDR3 is encoded by other sequences in the same sample as well. The rearrangement uses TRBV4-3 and TRBJ2-4; 8 bases map to TRBD1. The V gene end was trimmed by 4 bases and the J gene end by 0 bases; junction bases not matched to a gene: 2. In germline, CDR1 is LGHNA, CDR2 YSLEER. The CDR3 consists of 15 residues. The CDR3 nucleotides read TGCGCCAGCAGCCGGGACAGGTCAGCCAAAAACATTCAGTACTTC. Its protein is CASSRDRSAKNIQYF.

V and J are TRBV7-3 and TRBJ2-1; maybe TRBD2 (5 bases). Germline V gives CDR1 SGHTA, CDR2 FQGTGA. The CDR3 covers 14 residues. With 5 bases removed from V and 9 bases from J, the gap between germline ends came to 17 bases. The CDR3 bases are TGTGCCAGCAGCCAAACGGGAAGGGAGAGTGAGCAGTTCTTC. Amino acids: CASSQTGRESEQFF.

The rearrangement uses TRBV5-1 and TRBJ1-2; the D gene is possibly TRBD1 (6 bases). Germline loops: CDR1 SGHRS, CDR2 YFSETQ. The CDR3 totals 15 residues. V was shortened by 4 bases and J by 5 bases, with 18 bases between the two germline ends. This CDR3 is CASSARGAPGYGYTF. In nucleotides, the CDR3 is TGCGCCAGCAGCGCACGGGGGGCCCCGGGGTATGGCTACACCTTC.

The V gene is TRBV5-1, the J gene TRBJ2-3, with TRBD2 matching over 14 bases. V shed 4 bases, J shed 5 bases, and the junction held 6 bases outside the gene matches. This CDR3 comprises 16 residues. Germline CDR1 is SGHRS and CDR2 is YFSETQ. In DNA form, the CDR3 reads TGCGCCAGCAGCACAAGACTAGCGGGGGGGCAAGATACGCAGTATTTT. This sequence encodes CASSTRLAGGQDTQYF. The whole variable domain, filled in from reference TRBV5-1 and TRBJ2-3, reads KAGVTQTPRYLIKTRGQQVTLSCSPISGHRSVSWYQQTPGQGLQFLFEYFSETQRNKGNFPGRFSGRQFSNSRSEMNVSTLELGDSALYLCASSTRLAGGQDTQYFGPGTRLTVL.

This clone was picked up one time. The chain recombines TRBV23-1 with TRBJ2-1; TRBD2 matches at 11 bases. TRBV23-1 is filed as an ORF, its function uncertain. The CDR3 loop spans 20 amino acids. V dropped 6 bases and J dropped 7; count of bases not matched to a gene: 23. The CDR3 here is CASSHNRDSGRAYDRNEQFF. The CDR3 nucleotides are TGCGCCAGCAGCCATAACCGGGATAGCGGGAGGGCCTACGATAGAAATGAGCAGTTCTTC.

The chain uses TRBV5-6 and TRBJ2-5; TRBD2 matches 12 bases. CDR1 is SGHDT and CDR2 is YYEEEE in the germline V gene. The CDR3 runs to 16 residues. Trimming took 2 bases from V and 5 from J; bases not matched to a gene: 7. CDR3 sequence: CASSFWLAGGPETQYF. CDR3 coding DNA: TGTGCCAGCAGCTTTTGGCTAGCGGGAGGGCCGGAGACCCAGTACTTC. The variable domain in full, completed from reference TRBV5-6 and TRBJ2-5, reads DAGVTQSPTHLIKTRGQQVTLRCSPKSGHDTVSWYQQALGQGPQFIFQYYEEEERQRGNFPDRFSGHQFPNYSSELNVNALLLGDSALYLCASSFWLAGGPETQYFGPGTRLLVL.

The chain joins TRBV18 to TRBJ2-5; TRBD2 is a possible D gene (5 bases). From germline, CDR1 is KGHSH and CDR2 LQKENI. With 6 bases removed from V and 1 base from J, the gap between germline ends came to 12 bases. The CDR3 sequence is 14 residues long. The CDR3 coding sequence is TGTGCCAGCTCCCCCTATGAGGGCCAAGAGACCCAGTACTTC. This codes for CASSPYEGQETQYF.

This chain links TRBV4-3 with TRBJ2-1, with 10 positions matching TRBD2. From germline, CDR1 is LGHNA and CDR2 YSLEER. The CDR3 length is 14 residues. With 3 bases clipped from V and 7 bases from J, the junction kept 3 bases outside the gene matches. CDR3 coding DNA: TGCGCCAGCAGCCATGGACTAGCGGTTAATGAGCAGTTCTTC. This encodes CASSHGLAVNEQFF.

The chain links TRBV19 to TRBJ1-1; 8 bases fit TRBD1. The germline V gene has CDR1 LNHDA and CDR2 SQIVND (reference sequence). The CDR3 covers 13 residues. J lost 6 bases, V lost 6 bases, and 6 bases had no gene match. CDR3 bases: TGTGCCAGTAGGGGACAGGAGCTTCCTGAAGCTTTCTTT. Its protein is CASRGQELPEAFF. Full variable domain (rest looked up from reference TRBV19 and TRBJ1-1): DGGITQSPKYLFRKEGQNVTLSCEQNLNHDAMYWYRQDPGQGLRLIYYSQIVNDFQKGDIAEGYSVSREKKESFPLTVTSAQKNPTAFYLCASRGQELPEAFFGQGTRLTVV.

V usage is TRBV19 and J usage is TRBJ1-2, with D perhaps TRBD1 (5 bases). Germline V gene data show CDR1 as LNHDA and CDR2 as SQIVND (reference sequence). Deletions cut 0 bases from V and 10 bases from J, with 12 bases between. The CDR3 consists of 13 residues. The chain's CDR3 is CASSIDFTGHYTF. The CDR3 nucleotides are TGTGCCAGTAGTATAGACTTCACAGGCCACTACACCTTC.